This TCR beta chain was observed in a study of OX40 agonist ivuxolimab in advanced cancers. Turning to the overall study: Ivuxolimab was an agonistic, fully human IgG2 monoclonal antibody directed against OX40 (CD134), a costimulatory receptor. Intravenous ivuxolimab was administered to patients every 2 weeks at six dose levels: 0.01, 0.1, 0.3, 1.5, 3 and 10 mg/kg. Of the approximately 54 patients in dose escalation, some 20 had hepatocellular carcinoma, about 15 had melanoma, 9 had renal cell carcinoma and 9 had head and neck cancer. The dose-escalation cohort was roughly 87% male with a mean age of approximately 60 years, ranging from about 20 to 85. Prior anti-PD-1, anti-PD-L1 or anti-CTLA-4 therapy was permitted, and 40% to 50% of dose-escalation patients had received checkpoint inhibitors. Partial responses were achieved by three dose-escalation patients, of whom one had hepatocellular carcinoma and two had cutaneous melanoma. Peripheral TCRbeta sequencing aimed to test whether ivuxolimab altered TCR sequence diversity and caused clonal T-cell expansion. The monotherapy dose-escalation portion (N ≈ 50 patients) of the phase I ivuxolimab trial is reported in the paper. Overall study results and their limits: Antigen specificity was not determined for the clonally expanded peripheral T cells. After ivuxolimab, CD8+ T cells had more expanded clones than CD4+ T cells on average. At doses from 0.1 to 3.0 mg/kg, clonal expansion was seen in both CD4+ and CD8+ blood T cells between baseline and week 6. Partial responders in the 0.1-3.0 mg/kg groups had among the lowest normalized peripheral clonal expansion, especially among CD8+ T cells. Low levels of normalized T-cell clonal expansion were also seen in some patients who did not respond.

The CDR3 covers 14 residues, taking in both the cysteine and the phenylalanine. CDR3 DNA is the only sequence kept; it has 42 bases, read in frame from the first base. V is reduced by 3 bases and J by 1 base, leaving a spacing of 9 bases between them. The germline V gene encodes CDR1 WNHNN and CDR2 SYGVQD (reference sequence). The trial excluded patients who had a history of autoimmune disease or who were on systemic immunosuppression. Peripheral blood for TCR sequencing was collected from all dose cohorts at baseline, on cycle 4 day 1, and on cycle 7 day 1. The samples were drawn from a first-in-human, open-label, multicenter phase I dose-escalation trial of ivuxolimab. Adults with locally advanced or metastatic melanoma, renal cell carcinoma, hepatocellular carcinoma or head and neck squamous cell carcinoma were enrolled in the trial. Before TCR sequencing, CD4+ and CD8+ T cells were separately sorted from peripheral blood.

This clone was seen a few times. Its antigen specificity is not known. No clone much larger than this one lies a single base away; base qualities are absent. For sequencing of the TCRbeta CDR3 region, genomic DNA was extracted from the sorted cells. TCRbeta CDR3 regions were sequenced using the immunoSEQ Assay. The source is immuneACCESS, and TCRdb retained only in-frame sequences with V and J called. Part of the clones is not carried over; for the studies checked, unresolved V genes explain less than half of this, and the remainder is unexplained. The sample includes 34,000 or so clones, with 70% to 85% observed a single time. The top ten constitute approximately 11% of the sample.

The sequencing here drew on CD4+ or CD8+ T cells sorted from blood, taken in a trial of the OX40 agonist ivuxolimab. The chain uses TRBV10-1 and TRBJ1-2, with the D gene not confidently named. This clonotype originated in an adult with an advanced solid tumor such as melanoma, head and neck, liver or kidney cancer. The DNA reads TGCGCCAGCAGTGAATGTCAGGTTAACTATGGCTACACCTTC. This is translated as CASSECQVNYGYTF.